This entry is about one T cell receptor (beta chain). Method: immunoSEQ multiplex PCR; TCRdb's copy keeps in-frame clones and lacks some. The table includes 83,000 or so clones, approximately 87% detected once. The entry originates in a study of PD-L1 blockade in urothelial cancer. At the level of the study: Blood was analyzed 3 weeks (second dose) and 6 weeks after treatment start. Specimens of blood held a median count of about 150,000 T cells.

The sample's time point: peripheral blood 6 weeks after treatment start. Patients had urothelial carcinoma that was locally advanced or metastatic. Every patient provided from 1 to 8 samples, collected pretreatment and on-treatment. This CDR3 has 16 residues. Unmatched junction bases numbered 4, after V lost 0 bases and J lost 1 base. Germline loops: CDR1 LNHNV, CDR2 YYDKDF (reference sequence). This chain uses TRBV15 with TRBJ2-7; 9 bases are shared with TRBD1. The receptor was isolated from a man in his 70s with urothelial cancer. The material sequenced was PBMCs, taken around atezolizumab (anti-PD-L1) treatment. The CDR3 sequence is CATSREGTGLSYEQYF. The CDR3 region has the DNA TGTGCCACCAGCAGAGAGGGGACAGGGCTTTCCTACGAGCAGTACTTC. The whole variable domain, filled in from reference TRBV15 and TRBJ2-7, reads DAMVIQNPRYQVTQFGKPVTLSCSQTLNHNVMYWYQQKSSQAPKLLFHYYDKDFNNEADTPDNFQSRRPNTSFCFLDIRSPGLGDTAMYLCATSREGTGLSYEQYFGPGTRLTVT.